The T cell receptor beta chain under discussion was sequenced for a study of T-cell memory formation after mild COVID-19. The table lists this clonotype with many counts. MiXCR, run by TCRdb on the 5' RACE reads, gives a single entry per CDR3 protein. The sample includes about 320,000 distinct CDR3 sequences, 13% to 15% of them seen just once. CDR3 size: 15 residues. The germline CDR1 and CDR2 sequences are SGHRS and YFSETQ. Trimming cost V 3 bases and J 1 base, with 13 bases left between them. Sequencing was performed on PBMCs or a T cell subset sorted from them (not recorded which). The TCR originated in a man aged 18-30 years who had mild COVID-19 (a few samples of this study predate the infection). Cell type and time point are not known. The J gene is TRBJ1-1, the V gene TRBV5-1, with D possibly matching TRBD1 (5 bases). CDR3 in DNA: TGCGCCAGCAGCTCTTTGGGACCTAAGAACACTGAAGCTTTCTTT. Residues: CASSSLGPKNTEAFF.